This TCR beta chain was recovered during a study of cytomegalovirus exposure and HLA in healthy donors. Trimming cost V 2 bases and J 4 bases; bases outside gene matches: 4. From germline, CDR1 is MNHEY and CDR2 SMNVEV (reference sequence). The CDR3 extends over 14 amino acids. It was with 60 Vbeta and 13 Jbeta primers that the PCR ran. This table comes from immunoSEQ multiplex PCR, and its TCRdb copy is limited to in-frame clones, with some not included. The data show over 150,000 clones, around 80% seen once. Input material: PBMCs. The chain combines TRBV27 with TRBJ2-7; 8 bases match TRBD1. This TCR came from a young woman in good health and CMV-seropositive. The CDR3 bases are TGTGCCAGCAGTTTACGAGGACAGGGTTACGAGCAGTACTTC. Translating gives CASSLRGQGYEQYF.